This T cell receptor beta chain was obtained from a study of T cell responses to AZD1222 COVID-19 vaccine. Broader study findings: Among those given AZD1222, only five or six were seropositive at baseline. Clonal diversity was possibly underestimated, and white British individuals and females predominated among donors.

The CDR3 covers 14 residues. Germline V gives CDR1 MNHEY, CDR2 SVGAGI. The germline V and J ends were trimmed by 2 bases and 2 bases, with 7 bases remaining between them. At least ten counts were recorded for this clone. The target antigen is unknown. This table comes from immunoSEQ multiplex PCR, and its TCRdb copy is limited to in-frame clones, with some not included. The sample shows some 81,000 clones, 86% of them seen only once. The TCR sequence derives from an adult who received the AZD1222 COVID-19 vaccine. The specimen was peripheral blood, collected 28 days after the second AZD1222 dose. J is TRBJ1-3 and V is TRBV6-5; D is unresolved. The CDR3 protein is CASSYGKAGNTIYF. CDR3 DNA: TGTGCCAGCAGTTACGGTAAAGCTGGAAACACCATATATTTT.